This T cell receptor (beta chain) was identified in a study of blood T cell repertoires in COVID-19. Across the study: From T cells, B-cell-depleted T cells, or PBMCs came the material, which was cDNA or gDNA.

In the authors' workflow: By means of reference gene primer amplification, nucleated cell counts were estimated. Produced via immunoSEQ multiplex PCR; TCRdb's table is partial and in-frame only. V and J calls and clone size are those listed in that table; D and trimming were worked out from the DNA. The table lists roughly 59,000 clones, around 80% of them singletons. The V segment lost 5 bases and the J segment 2 bases; nucleotides outside the gene matches: 4. Germline CDR1 and CDR2: SGHTA and FQGTGA. This CDR3 has 14 residues. Source material: peripheral blood. The V call is TRBV7-3, the J call TRBJ2-5, with 8 bases aligning to TRBD2. This TCR was sampled from a man at least 80 years old with acute or convalescent COVID-19. The CDR3 sequence is CASSRSGVQETQYF. The DNA of the CDR3 is TGTGCCAGCAGCCGTAGCGGGGTACAAGAGACCCAGTACTTC.